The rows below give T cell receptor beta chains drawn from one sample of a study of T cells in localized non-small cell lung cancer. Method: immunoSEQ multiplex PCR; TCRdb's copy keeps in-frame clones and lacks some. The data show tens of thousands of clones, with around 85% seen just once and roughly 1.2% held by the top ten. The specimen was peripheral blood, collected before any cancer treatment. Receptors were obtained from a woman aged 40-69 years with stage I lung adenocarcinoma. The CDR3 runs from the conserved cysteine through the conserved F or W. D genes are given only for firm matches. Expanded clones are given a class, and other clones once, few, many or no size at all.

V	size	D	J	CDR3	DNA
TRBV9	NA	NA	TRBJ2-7	CASSAVSGDEQYF	TGTGCCAGCAGCGCCGTATCAGGGGACGAGCAGTACTTC
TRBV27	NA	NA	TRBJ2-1	CASSSRPVSIQSSYNEQFF	TGTGCCAGCAGTTCACGACCGGTCTCGATCCAGAGCTCCTACAATGAGCAGTTCTTC
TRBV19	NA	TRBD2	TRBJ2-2	CASTQTSGGQDNPLPITGELFF	TGTGCCAGTACTCAAACCTCGGGGGGGCAGGACAATCCATTACCGATCACCGGGGAGCTGTTTTTT
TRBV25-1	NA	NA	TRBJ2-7	CASSESDAEQYF	TGTGCCAGCAGTGAATCCGACGCCGAGCAGTACTTC
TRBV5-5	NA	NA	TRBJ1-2	CASSLRQGQTYGYTF	TGTGCCAGCAGCTTGCGCCAGGGGCAGACCTATGGCTACACCTTC
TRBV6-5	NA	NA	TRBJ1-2	CASSSPGISNYGYTF	TGTGCCAGCAGTTCCCCCGGGATTTCTAACTATGGCTACACCTTC
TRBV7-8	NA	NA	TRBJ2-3	CASSTGGYFTDTQYF	TGTGCCAGCAGCACTGGGGGCTACTTCACAGATACGCAGTATTTT
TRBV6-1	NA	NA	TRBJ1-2	CASSGQYYGYTF	TGTGCCAGCAGTGGACAGTACTATGGCTACACCTTC
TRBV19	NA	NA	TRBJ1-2	CASTHTRRGQSQLGYTF	TGTGCCAGTACCCATACTCGAAGGGGACAATCCCAGCTTGGCTACACCTTC
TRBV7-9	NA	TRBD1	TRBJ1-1	CASSLSWDRGLEAFF	TGTGCCAGCAGCTTGTCATGGGACAGGGGACTTGAAGCTTTCTTT
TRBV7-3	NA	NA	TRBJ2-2	CASSFPGLTGELFF	TGTGCCAGCAGCTTTCCGGGTCTCACCGGGGAGCTGTTTTTT
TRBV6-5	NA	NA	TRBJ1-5	CASLPHTNNQPQHF	TGTGCCAGCTTGCCTCATACAAACAATCAGCCCCAGCATTTT
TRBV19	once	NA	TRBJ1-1	CASRTRTGGNTEAFF	TGTGCCAGTAGGACGCGAACGGGTGGAAACACTGAAGCTTTCTTT
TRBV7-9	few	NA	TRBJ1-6	CASSRGGVALHF	TGTGCCAGCAGTAGGGGCGGAGTGGCCCTCCACTTT
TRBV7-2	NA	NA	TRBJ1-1	CASSWDPTEAFF	TGTGCCAGCAGCTGGGACCCCACTGAAGCTTTCTTT
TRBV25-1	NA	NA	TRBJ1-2	CASSGGASNYGYTF	TGTGCCAGCAGTGGCGGGGCGTCTAACTATGGCTACACCTTC
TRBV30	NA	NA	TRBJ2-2	CAWSILPGRGTGELFF	TGTGCCTGGAGTATCCTGCCGGGACGGGGCACCGGGGAGCTGTTTTTT
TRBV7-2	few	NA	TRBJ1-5	CASSRGANQPQHF	TGTGCCAGCAGCCGGGGGGCTAATCAGCCCCAGCATTTT
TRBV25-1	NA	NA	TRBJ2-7	CASSVWQEQYF	TGTGCCAGCAGTGTGTGGCAAGAGCAGTACTTC
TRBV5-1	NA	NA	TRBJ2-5	CASSLGLQETQYF	TGCGCCAGCAGCTTGGGACTGCAAGAGACCCAGTACTTC
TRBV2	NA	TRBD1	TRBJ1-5	CASRGPGQDQPQHF	TGTGCCAGCAGGGGACCCGGACAGGATCAGCCCCAGCATTTT
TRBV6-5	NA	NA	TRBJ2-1	CASMPNGFVYNEQFF	TGTGCCAGCATGCCGAACGGTTTCGTCTACAATGAGCAGTTCTTC
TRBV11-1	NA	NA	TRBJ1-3	CASSLAIGNTIYF	TGTGCCAGCAGCTTAGCCATTGGAAACACCATATATTTT
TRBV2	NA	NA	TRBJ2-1	CASRYRASSYNEQFF	TGTGCCAGCAGGTACAGGGCCAGCTCCTACAATGAGCAGTTCTTC
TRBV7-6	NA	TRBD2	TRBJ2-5	CASSLSSGGETQYF	TGTGCCAGCAGCTTAAGTAGCGGGGGAGAGACCCAGTACTTC
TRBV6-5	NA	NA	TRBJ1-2	CASSYSGGRSGYTF	TGTGCCAGCAGTTACTCGGGGGGGAGATCTGGCTACACCTTC
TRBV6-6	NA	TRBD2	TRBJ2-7	CASRRSGGAREQYF	TGTGCCAGCAGACGTAGCGGGGGGGCTCGCGAGCAGTACTTC
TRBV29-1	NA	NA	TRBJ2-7	CSATWGQVNGEQYF	TGCAGCGCCACCTGGGGGCAGGTTAATGGGGAGCAGTACTTC
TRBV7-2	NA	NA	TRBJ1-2	CASSLEGHGYTF	TGTGCCAGCAGCTTAGAAGGGCATGGCTACACCTTC
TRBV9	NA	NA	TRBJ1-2	CASSVGGETYGYTF	TGTGCCAGCAGCGTAGGTGGGGAGACCTATGGCTACACCTTC
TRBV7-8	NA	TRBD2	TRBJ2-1	CASSFTSGGSEQFF	TGTGCCAGCAGCTTTACTAGCGGGGGGTCTGAGCAGTTCTTC
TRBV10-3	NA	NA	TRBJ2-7	CAISTDPGGYEQYF	TGTGCCATCAGTACGGACCCTGGGGGCTACGAGCAGTACTTC
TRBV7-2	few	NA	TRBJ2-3	CASTLAGLTDTQYF	TGTGCCAGCACCCTAGCCGGGCTCACAGATACGCAGTATTTT
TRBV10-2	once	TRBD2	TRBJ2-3	CASSLGSSGGTDTQYF	TGCGCCAGCAGCCTCGGGAGTAGCGGGGGCACAGATACGCAGTATTTT
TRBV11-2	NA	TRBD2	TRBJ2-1	CASSATSGIYNEQFF	TGTGCCAGCAGCGCCACTAGCGGGATCTACAATGAGCAGTTCTTC
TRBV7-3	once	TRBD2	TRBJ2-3	CASSFGSGGSTDTQYF	TGTGCCAGCAGCTTCGGAAGCGGGGGTAGCACAGATACGCAGTATTTT